This TCR beta chain was captured in a study of response to subunit inactivated influenza vaccine. TCRdb passed the RT-PCR reads through MiXCR, listing each CDR3 protein once. The sample carries about 700,000 distinct CDR3 sequences, around 13% recorded once. The CDR3 is 15 amino acids. V shed 3 bases and J 2 bases; nucleotides not matched to a gene: 4. Germline loops: CDR1 LGHNA, CDR2 YSLEER. This clonotype originated in a man aged 50 to 59 who received an inactivated influenza vaccine. Sequencing was performed on PBMCs from blood, taken 14 to 15 days before vaccination. The chain employs TRBV4-3 and TRBJ2-7; 10 bases fit TRBD2. The CDR3: CASSHGTSAAYEQYF. In DNA, the CDR3 is TGCGCCAGCAGCCATGGGACTAGCGCCGCCTACGAGCAGTACTTC.